Ten or more counts support the clone carrying this TCR beta chain. This CDR3 comprises 13 residues. V lost 4 bases to trimming and J lost 4 bases; unmatched junction nucleotides: 3. Germline loops: CDR1 SQVTM, CDR2 ANQGSEA. The sample comes from a study of T-cell reconstitution after alpha-beta-depleted transplantation in children. Researchers prepared the TCRbeta library using unique molecular identifiers, the study reports. A single record per CDR3 protein comes from TCRdb applying MiXCR to the PCR reads. Found here are 300,000 to 400,000 distinct CDR3 sequences, roughly 15% of them singletons; the top ten hold 4.3%.

Source: PBMCs, taken from the stem cell graft. The receptor comes from a human donor who donated a stem cell graft to a child with Fanconi anemia. This chain joins TRBV29-1 and TRBJ1-3, with 8 bases matching TRBD1. This CDR3 is CSVATGAGNTIYF. The CDR3 DNA follows: TGCAGCGTTGCGACAGGGGCAGGAAACACCATATATTTT.